The 17 T cell receptor beta chains presented below share a single source sample, sequenced in a study of cytomegalovirus exposure and HLA in healthy donors. Sequencing was performed with immunoSEQ multiplex PCR; in TCRdb, only in-frame clones are kept and a portion is missing. The sample lists fewer than 200,000 clones; around 85% were seen once. Sequencing was carried out using PBMCs. The receptor source for this set is a man aged 18 to 29 in good health and CMV-seropositive.

The chain couples TRBV7-6 to TRBJ1-1, with a tentative D call TRBD1 (6 bases). The germline CDR1 and CDR2 sequences are SGHVS and FNYEAQ. The CDR3 contains 14 residues. Trimming cost V 5 bases and J 2 bases, with 12 bases left between them. Written as DNA, the CDR3 is TGTGCCAGCAGCGCTGGGACAATTAACACTGAAGCTTTCTTT. Translation: CASSAGTINTEAFF.

The V and J genes are TRBV7-2 and TRBJ2-2; possibly TRBD1 for D (5 bases). The CDR3 sequence is 16 residues long. Germline V lookup: CDR1 SGHTA, CDR2 FQGNSA. Trimming took off 1 base at V and 6 bases at J, with 15 bases between the two ends. The CDR3 bases are TGTGCCAGCAGCTTAGGCAGGGCCGAAAGGCCCGGGGAGCTGTTTTTT. The encoded protein is CASSLGRAERPGELFF.

The chain uses TRBV9 and TRBJ1-2; the D is unclear. This CDR3 spans 13 amino acids. Trimming shortened V by 3 bases and J by 3 bases, and 9 bases separated the two germline ends. CDR1 is SGDLS, CDR2 YYNGEE, per germline. The DNA of the CDR3 is TGTGCCAGCAGCGAGGAGGGAGACTATGGCTACACCTTC. Its translation: CASSEEGDYGYTF.

The chain couples TRBV28 to TRBJ2-7; D is unresolved. The CDR3 runs 14 residues. From germline, CDR1 is MDHEN and CDR2 SYDVKM. Trimming removed 3 bases from V and 5 bases from J, with 14 bases in between. The CDR3 nucleotides read TGTGCCAGCAGTTTTCGGGTCCGGGTCCACGAGCAGTACTTC. Amino acid sequence: CASSFRVRVHEQYF.

The chain has TRBV2 and TRBJ1-2; no reliable D call. The germline V gene encodes CDR1 SNHLY and CDR2 FYNNEI. V dropped 6 bases and J dropped 7 bases, with 12 bases sitting between them. The CDR3 spans 12 residues. CDR3 sequence (DNA): TGTGCCAGCAGCGCTTTACAGTTTGGCTACACCTTC. This codes for CASSALQFGYTF.

V gene TRBV7-8 combines with J gene TRBJ1-1, with D possibly being TRBD1 (5 bases). CDR3 length: 14 amino acids. V lost 5 bases to trimming and J lost 4 bases, with 14 bases between them. The germline gives CDR1 SGHVS, CDR2 FQNEAQ. The CDR3 nucleotides are TGTGCCAGCAGCCGCGGGACGACGAGCACTGAAGCTTTCTTT. It encodes CASSRGTTSTEAFF.

The chain joins TRBV6-5 to TRBJ2-7; no definite D call. Deletions cut 5 bases from V and 6 bases from J, with 8 bases between. Germline V lookup: CDR1 MNHEY, CDR2 SVGAGI. This CDR3 has 11 amino acids. CDR3 in DNA: TGTGCCAGCAGTGTCAGGCGCGAGCAGTACTTC. Its translation: CASSVRREQYF.

The chain employs TRBV6-1 and TRBJ1-6, with D possibly being TRBD1 (6 bases). The germline V and J ends were trimmed by 2 bases and 11 bases, with 13 bases remaining between them. The CDR3 totals 14 residues. The germline gives CDR1 MNHNS, CDR2 SASEGT. The CDR3 nucleotides read TGTGCCAGCAGTGAAACTGGGGGGGCGGCACCCCTCCACTTT. Its translation: CASSETGGAAPLHF.

This chain links TRBV5-4 with TRBJ1-1; D ambiguous. The CDR3 is made up of 14 amino acids. V lost 1 base and J 1 base, leaving 8 bases between the germline ends. Germline CDR1 SGHNT, CDR2 YYREEE (reference sequence). CDR3 nucleotide sequence: TGTGCCAGCAGCTTGACGGGTCGGAACACTGAAGCTTTCTTT. Encoded protein: CASSLTGRNTEAFF.

The rearrangement uses TRBV5-1 and TRBJ2-7; D perhaps matches TRBD2 (7 bases). The V and J ends lost 4 bases and 5 bases respectively, with 16 bases between them. There are 14 residues in the CDR3. Germline V gene sequence: CDR1 SGHRS, CDR2 YFSETQ. The CDR3 is CASSPGGPGDEQYF. The CDR3 DNA reads as TGCGCCAGCAGCCCGGGGGGCCCGGGCGACGAGCAGTACTTC.

Here the CDR3 reads CASSFGETSGNTIYF. The CDR3 DNA is TGCGCCAGCAGCTTTGGGGAGACGTCTGGAAACACCATATATTTT. The J gene is TRBJ1-3, the V gene TRBV5-1; D uncertain. This CDR3 has 15 amino acids. The V end was cut by 2 bases, the J end by 1 base, with 10 bases between. Germline V gene data show CDR1 as SGHRS and CDR2 as YFSETQ.

CDR3 in DNA: TGTGCCAGTAGTAGACAGGGGGCTGCATACAATGAGCAGTTCTTC. This encodes CASSRQGAAYNEQFF. V and J are TRBV19 and TRBJ2-1, with 10 positions matching TRBD1. The CDR3 is 15 amino acids. Germline lookup yields CDR1 LNHDA and CDR2 SQIVND (reference sequence). V shed 4 bases and J 4 bases; nucleotides not matched to a gene: 4.

The chain links TRBV9 to TRBJ1-5; possible D gene TRBD1, 6 bases. Between the trimmed V and J ends, which lost 8 bases and 2 bases, there was a span of 11 bases. The CDR3 is 13 residues long. CDR1 SGDLS and CDR2 YYNGEE come from the germline V gene. CDR3 DNA: TGTGCCAGTGACAGGAAGGGCAATCAGCCCCAGCATTTT. Amino acids: CASDRKGNQPQHF. Full variable domain (missing parts from reference TRBV9 and TRBJ1-5): DSGVTQTPKHLITATGQRVTLRCSPRSGDLSVYWYQQSLDQGLQFLIQYYNGEERAKGNILERFSAQQFPDLHSELNLSSLELGDSALYFCASDRKGNQPQHFGDGTRLSIL.

A single count supports this clone. The DNA for the CDR3 is TGCGCCACAAAGGACAGGGCTAGCACAGATACGCAGTATTTT. It specifies CATKDRASTDTQYF. The chain combines TRBV4-1 with TRBJ2-3; 8 bases fit TRBD1. The CDR3 totals 14 residues. Germline CDR1 MGHRA, CDR2 YSYEKL. The V and J ends lost 10 bases and 0 bases, in that order; junction bases with no gene match: 6.

The chain uses TRBV28 and TRBJ1-4, with D tentatively TRBD1 (5 bases). Germline CDR1 is MDHEN and CDR2 is SYDVKM. The V and J ends lost 9 bases and 4 bases respectively, with 12 bases between them. This CDR3 spans 13 amino acids. CDR3 sequence reads: CASGGGVNEKLFF. In DNA, the CDR3 is TGTGCCAGTGGGGGAGGGGTTAATGAAAAACTGTTTTTT. Based on the CDR3 plus reference TRBV28 and TRBJ1-4, the full variable domain is DVKVTQSSRYLVKRTGEKVFLECVQDMDHENMFWYRQDPGLGLRLIYFSYDVKMKEKGDIPEGYSVSREKKERFSLILESASTNQTSMYLCASGGGVNEKLFFGSGTQLSVL.

V gene TRBV9 combines with J gene TRBJ2-7, with D tentatively TRBD2 (6 bases). V lost 0 bases and J 5 bases, leaving 15 bases between the germline ends. In germline, CDR1 is SGDLS, CDR2 YYNGEE. The CDR3 loop spans 15 amino acids. In nucleotides, the CDR3 is TGTGCCAGCAGCGTAGCTCCCGGGAGCCGGAACGAGCAGTACTTC. Translating gives CASSVAPGSRNEQYF.

This chain links TRBV5-4 with TRBJ2-1, with 12 bases matching TRBD2. The germline gives CDR1 SGHNT, CDR2 YYREEE (reference sequence). The length of the CDR3 is 16 residues. After removal of 6 bases from V and 10 bases from J, the junction contained 14 bases not matched to a gene. The CDR3 DNA follows: TGTGCCAGCAACCTCCCGGGGGCTAGCGGGGGGGCGGAGCAGTTCTTC. It encodes CASNLPGASGGAEQFF.